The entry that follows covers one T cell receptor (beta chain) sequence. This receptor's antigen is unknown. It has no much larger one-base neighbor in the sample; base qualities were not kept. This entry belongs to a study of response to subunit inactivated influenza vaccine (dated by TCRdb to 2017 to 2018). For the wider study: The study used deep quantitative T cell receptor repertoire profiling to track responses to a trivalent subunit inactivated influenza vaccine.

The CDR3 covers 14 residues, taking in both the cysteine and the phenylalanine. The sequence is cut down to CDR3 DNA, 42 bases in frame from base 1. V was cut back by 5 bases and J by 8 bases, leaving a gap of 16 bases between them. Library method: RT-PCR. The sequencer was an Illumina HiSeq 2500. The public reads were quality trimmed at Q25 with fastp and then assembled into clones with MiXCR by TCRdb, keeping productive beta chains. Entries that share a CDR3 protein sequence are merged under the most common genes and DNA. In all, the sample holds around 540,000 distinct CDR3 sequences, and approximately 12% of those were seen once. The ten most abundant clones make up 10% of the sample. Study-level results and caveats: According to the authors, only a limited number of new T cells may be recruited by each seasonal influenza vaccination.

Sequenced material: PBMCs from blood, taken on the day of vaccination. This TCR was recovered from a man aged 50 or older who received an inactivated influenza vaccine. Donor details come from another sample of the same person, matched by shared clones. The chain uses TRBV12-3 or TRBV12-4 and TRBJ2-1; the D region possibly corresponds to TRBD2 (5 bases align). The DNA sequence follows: TGTGCCAGCAGTCTCCCCGGCGGGTTTTATGAGCAGTTCTTC. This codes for CASSLPGGFYEQFF.